These 18 T cell receptor beta chains share one sample of origin, sequenced in a study of blood T cell repertoires in COVID-19. Some clones are missing from TCRdb's copy, which holds only in-frame ones; the method was immunoSEQ multiplex PCR. The top ten hold about 1.7% of the sample, which has 310,000 or so clones, 90% seen once. The material sequenced was PBMCs or T cells enriched from blood (not recorded which). The receptors originated from a woman under 30 with acute COVID-19.

The chain's CDR3 is CASSPFPHRSNYGYTF. CDR3 DNA: TGTGCCAGCTCACCGTTTCCCCACCGAAGCAACTATGGCTACACCTTC. This sequence joins TRBV18 and TRBJ1-2; D gene uncertain. This CDR3 spans 16 amino acids. CDR1 KGHSH and CDR2 LQKENI come from the germline V gene. Trimming cost V 3 bases and J 2 bases, with 16 bases left between them. The variable domain in full, with the rest retrieved from reference TRBV18 and TRBJ1-2, is NAGVMQNPRHLVRRRGQEARLRCSPMKGHSHVYWYRQLPEEGLKFMVYLQKENIIDESGMPKERFSAEFPKEGPSILRIQQVVRGDSAAYFCASSPFPHRSNYGYTFGSGTRLTVV.

The chain employs TRBV21-1 and TRBJ2-1; the D segment call TRBD1 is taken from the table without a DNA check. TRBV21-1 is designated a pseudogene. CDR3 length: 20 amino acids. The CDR3 DNA follows: TGTGCCAGCAGCAAAGAACGTCCCTTCCAGGGGATTAGCTCCTACAATGAGCAGTTCTTC. Its translation: CASSKERPFQGISSYNEQFF.

The gene calls are TRBV7-8 and TRBJ2-7; 9 nucleotides match TRBD1. Germline CDR1 SGHVS, CDR2 FQNEAQ. The J segment lost 2 bases and the V segment lost 4 bases, leaving 6 bases of the junction unmatched. There are 15 residues in the CDR3. This chain's CDR3 is CASSYKTGGPYEQYF. The CDR3, as DNA: TGTGCCAGCAGCTACAAGACAGGGGGACCCTACGAGCAGTACTTC.

The V gene is TRBV10-2, the J gene TRBJ1-5; D possibly corresponds to TRBD1 (6 bases). Trimming removed 3 bases from V and 1 base from J, with 10 bases in between. Germline values: CDR1 WSHSY, CDR2 SAAADI. The CDR3 spans 15 residues. CDR3 residues: CASSEQGRSNQPQHF. In DNA, the CDR3 is TGCGCCAGCAGTGAACAGGGAAGGAGCAATCAGCCCCAGCATTTT.

The chain couples TRBV3-1 (or the pseudogene TRBV3-2) to TRBJ2-3; D possibly corresponds to TRBD2 (6 bases). CDR3 length equals 12 residues. V gave up 0 bases and J gave up 11 bases, with 9 bases separating them. CDR1 and CDR2 from the germline V gene are LGHDT and YNNKEL (reference sequence). CDR3 nucleotides: TGTGCCAGCAGCCAAGATGGGCGGGGGCAGTATTTT. Translating it yields CASSQDGRGQYF.

The chain employs TRBV9 and TRBJ1-2; the match to TRBD1 covers 7 bases. CDR1 SGDLS and CDR2 YYNGEE come from the germline V gene. This CDR3 spans 10 amino acids. V lost 8 bases to trimming and J lost 8 bases; unmatched junction nucleotides: 3. Written as DNA, the CDR3 is TGTGCCAGTACAGGGGTCGGCTACACCTTC. It specifies CASTGVGYTF.

This chain joins TRBV7-9 and TRBJ1-3; 7 bases are shared with TRBD1. CDR3 length: 14 residues. Germline V gene lookup returns CDR1 SEHNR and CDR2 FQNEAQ (reference sequence). V lost 5 bases and J lost 3; bases outside the gene matches: 4. Here the CDR3 reads CASSHRDSGNTIYF. CDR3 nucleotide sequence: TGTGCCAGCAGCCACCGGGACAGTGGAAACACCATATATTTT.

V usage is TRBV5-1 and J usage is TRBJ2-1; perhaps TRBD1 as D (6 bases). The V gene's germline CDR1 is SGHRS and CDR2 YFSETQ. The CDR3 is made up of 15 amino acids. V was clipped by 0 bases and J by 6 bases, with 13 bases between them. CDR3 in DNA: TGCGCCAGCAGCTTGGAATACCCAGGGGTCAATGAGCAGTTCTTC. It specifies CASSLEYPGVNEQFF.

The chain carries TRBV20-1 and TRBJ2-4, with 10 bases matching TRBD2. Germline CDR1 DFQATT, CDR2 SNEGSKA (reference sequence). There are 15 residues in the CDR3. Trimming removed 3 bases from V and 3 bases from J; junction bases left unmatched: 5. CDR3 protein: CSASGLAGVKNIQYF. The CDR3 DNA reads TGCAGTGCTAGTGGGCTAGCGGGAGTCAAAAACATTCAGTACTTC.

The chain is built from TRBV25-1 and TRBJ2-1; D may be TRBD2 (5 bases). The CDR3 consists of 13 residues. The germline CDR1 and CDR2 sequences are MGHDK and SYGVNS. V gave up 4 bases and J gave up 10 bases, with 14 bases separating them. For the CDR3, the DNA is TGTGCCAGCAGTGGGCTAGCACCGGAGGAGCAGTTCTTC. This sequence encodes CASSGLAPEEQFF.

The chain employs TRBV14 and TRBJ1-1; 7 nucleotides match TRBD1. The ends lost 5 bases at V and 4 bases at J; junction bases unmatched: 4. Looked up from germline, CDR1 is SGHDN and CDR2 is FVKESK. CDR3 length equals 13 residues. The CDR3 reads CASSDRVFTEAFF. CDR3 nucleotides: TGTGCCAGCAGCGACAGGGTTTTCACTGAAGCTTTCTTT.

This sequence joins TRBV7-2 and TRBJ2-7, with D perhaps TRBD2 (5 bases). The CDR3 is 17 residues long. Germline CDR1 is SGHTA and CDR2 is FQGNSA. Trimming pared 0 bases from V and 7 bases from J, leaving 22 bases between. CDR3 amino acids: CASSLAMVSDGEREQYF. In nucleotides, the CDR3 is TGTGCCAGCAGCTTAGCGATGGTGTCGGACGGGGAGAGAGAGCAGTACTTC.

The V gene is TRBV5-1, the J gene TRBJ2-5; 10 nucleotides agree with TRBD2. V shed 1 base and J 5 bases; nucleotides not matched to a gene: 8. In germline, CDR1 is SGHRS, CDR2 YFSETQ. The CDR3 is made up of 16 amino acids. The CDR3 DNA sequence: TGCGCCAGCAGCTTGTCTGCTAGCGGGAGTGTGGAGACCCAGTACTTC. It specifies CASSLSASGSVETQYF.

V is TRBV12-3 or TRBV12-4 and J is TRBJ2-1, with D possibly matching TRBD2 (6 bases). This CDR3 has 13 amino acids. With 2 bases removed from V and 5 bases from J, the gap between germline ends came to 7 bases. CDR3 DNA: TGTGCCAGCAGTTTAACGGGAGACAATGAGCAGTTCTTC. As protein: CASSLTGDNEQFF.

V gene TRBV27 combines with J gene TRBJ2-6; TRBD1 matches 7 bases. CDR1 MNHEY and CDR2 SMNVEV come from the germline V gene (reference sequence). The J segment lost 3 bases and the V segment lost 5 bases, leaving 7 bases of the junction unmatched. The CDR3 extends over 16 amino acids. CDR3 nucleotide sequence: TGTGCCAGCAGTCAAGGGACAGCCGTTGGGGCCAACGTCCTGACTTTC. Translating gives CASSQGTAVGANVLTF.

This chain joins TRBV27 and TRBJ1-6; no definite D call. Germline CDR1 is MNHEY and CDR2 is SMNVEV (reference sequence). With 2 bases removed from V and 5 bases from J, the gap between germline ends came to 10 bases. The CDR3 runs 15 residues. In DNA, the CDR3 is TGTGCCAGCAGTTTAGGCGGGCTCGATAATTCACCCCTCCACTTT. Protein product: CASSLGGLDNSPLHF.

The chain recombines TRBV13 with TRBJ2-7; no clear D gene. Germline values: CDR1 PRHDT, CDR2 FYEKMQ (reference sequence). V was shortened by 1 base and J by 0 bases, with 7 bases between the two germline ends. This CDR3 comprises 14 residues. The CDR3 reads CASSLARSSYEQYF. Here the CDR3 DNA reads TGTGCCAGCAGCTTAGCCCGGTCCTCCTACGAGCAGTACTTC. Filled out from reference TRBV13 and TRBJ2-7, the complete variable domain reads AAGVIQSPRHLIKEKRETATLKCYPIPRHDTVYWYQQGPGQDPQFLISFYEKMQSDKGSIPDRFSAQQFSDYHSELNMSSLELGDSALYFCASSLARSSYEQYFGPGTRLTVT.

The chain couples TRBV29-1 to TRBJ2-1, with 11 bases identical to TRBD2. Germline lookup yields CDR1 SQVTM and CDR2 ANQGSEA. V dropped 7 bases and J dropped 5; count of bases not matched to a gene: 7. The CDR3 has 14 amino acids. The CDR3 protein is CSARTSGPNNEQFF. CDR3 nucleotides: TGCAGCGCGAGGACTAGCGGGCCGAACAATGAGCAGTTCTTC.